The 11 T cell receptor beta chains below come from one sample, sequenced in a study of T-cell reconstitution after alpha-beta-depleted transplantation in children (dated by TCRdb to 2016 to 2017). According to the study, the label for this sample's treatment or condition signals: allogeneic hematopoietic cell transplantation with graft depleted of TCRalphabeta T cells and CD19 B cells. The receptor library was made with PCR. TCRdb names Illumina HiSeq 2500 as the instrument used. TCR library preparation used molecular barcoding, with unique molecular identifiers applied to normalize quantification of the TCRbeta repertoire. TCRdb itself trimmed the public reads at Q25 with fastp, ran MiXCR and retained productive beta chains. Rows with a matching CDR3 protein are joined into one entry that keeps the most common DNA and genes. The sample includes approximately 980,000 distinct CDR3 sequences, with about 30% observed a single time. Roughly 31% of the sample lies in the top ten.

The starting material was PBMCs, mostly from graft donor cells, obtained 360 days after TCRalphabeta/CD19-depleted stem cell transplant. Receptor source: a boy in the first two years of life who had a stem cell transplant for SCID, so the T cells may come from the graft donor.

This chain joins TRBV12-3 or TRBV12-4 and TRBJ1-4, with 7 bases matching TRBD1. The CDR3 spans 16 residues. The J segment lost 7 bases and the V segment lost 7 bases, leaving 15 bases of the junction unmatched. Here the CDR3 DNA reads TGTGCCAGCACCGCTTTGAAGACAGGGAGGGGTGAAAAACTGTTTTTT. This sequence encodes CASTALKTGRGEKLFF.

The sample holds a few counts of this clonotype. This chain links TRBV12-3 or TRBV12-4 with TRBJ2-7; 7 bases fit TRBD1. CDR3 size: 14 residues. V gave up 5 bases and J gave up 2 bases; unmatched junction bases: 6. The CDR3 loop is CASSISGQPYEQYF. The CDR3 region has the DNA TGTGCCAGCAGTATATCGGGACAGCCCTACGAGCAGTACTTC.

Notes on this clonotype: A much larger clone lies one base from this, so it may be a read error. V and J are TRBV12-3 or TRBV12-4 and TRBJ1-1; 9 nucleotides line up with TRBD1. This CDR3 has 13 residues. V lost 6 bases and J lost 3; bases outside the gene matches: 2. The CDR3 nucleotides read TGTGCCAGCAGCTGGGACAGGGACACTGAAGCTTTCTTT. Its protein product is CASSWDRDTEAFF.

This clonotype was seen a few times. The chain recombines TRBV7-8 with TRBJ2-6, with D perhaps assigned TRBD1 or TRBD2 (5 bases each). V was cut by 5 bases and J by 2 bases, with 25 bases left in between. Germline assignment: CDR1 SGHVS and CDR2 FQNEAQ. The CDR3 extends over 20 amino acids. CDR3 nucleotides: TGTGCCAGCAGCCCCACCGACTATAGACAGAAAGGCGCTGGGGCCAACGTCCTGACTTTC. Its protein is CASSPTDYRQKGAGANVLTF.

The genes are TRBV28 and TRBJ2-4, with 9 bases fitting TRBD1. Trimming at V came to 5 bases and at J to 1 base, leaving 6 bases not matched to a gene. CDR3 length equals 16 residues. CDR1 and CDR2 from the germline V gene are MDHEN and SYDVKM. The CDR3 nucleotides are TGTGCCAGCAGTGGGACAGGGTCTTCGGCCAAAAACATTCAGTACTTC. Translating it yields CASSGTGSSAKNIQYF.

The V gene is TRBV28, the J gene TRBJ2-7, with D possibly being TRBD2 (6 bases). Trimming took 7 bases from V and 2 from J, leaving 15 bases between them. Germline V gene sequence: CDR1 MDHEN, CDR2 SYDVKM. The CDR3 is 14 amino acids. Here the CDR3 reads CASISRDFAYEQYF. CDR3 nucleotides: TGTGCCAGCATTTCGCGGGACTTCGCCTACGAGCAGTACTTC. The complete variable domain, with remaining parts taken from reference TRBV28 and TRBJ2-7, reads DVKVTQSSRYLVKRTGEKVFLECVQDMDHENMFWYRQDPGLGLRLIYFSYDVKMKEKGDIPEGYSVSREKKERFSLILESASTNQTSMYLCASISRDFAYEQYFGPGTRLTVT.

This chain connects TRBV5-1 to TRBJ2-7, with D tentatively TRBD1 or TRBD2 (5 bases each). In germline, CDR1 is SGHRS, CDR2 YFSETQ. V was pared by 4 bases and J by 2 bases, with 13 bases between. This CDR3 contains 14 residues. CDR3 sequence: CASSRGDGTYEQYF. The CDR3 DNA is TGCGCCAGCAGCCGTGGGGACGGAACCTACGAGCAGTACTTC.

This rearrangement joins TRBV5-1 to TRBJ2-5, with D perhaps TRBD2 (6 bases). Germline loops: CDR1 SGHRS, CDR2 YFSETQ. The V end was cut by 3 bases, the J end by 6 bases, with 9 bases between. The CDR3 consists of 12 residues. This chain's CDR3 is CASSSGEKTQYF. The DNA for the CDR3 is TGCGCCAGCAGCTCGGGGGAGAAGACCCAGTACTTC.

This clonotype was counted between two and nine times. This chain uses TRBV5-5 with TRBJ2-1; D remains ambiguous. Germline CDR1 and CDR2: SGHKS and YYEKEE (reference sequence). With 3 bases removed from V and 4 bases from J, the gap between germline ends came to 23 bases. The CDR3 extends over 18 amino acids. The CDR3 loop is CASSSLGFTAESYNEQFF. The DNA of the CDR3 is TGTGCCAGCAGCTCGTTGGGGTTTACGGCGGAGTCATACAATGAGCAGTTCTTC.

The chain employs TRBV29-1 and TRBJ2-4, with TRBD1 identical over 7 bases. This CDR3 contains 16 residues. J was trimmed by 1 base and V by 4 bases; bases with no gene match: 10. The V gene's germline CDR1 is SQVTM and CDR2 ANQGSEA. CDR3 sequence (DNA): TGCAGCGTTGCCGCTCACCAACAGGGGGCCAAAAACATTCAGTACTTC. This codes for CSVAAHQQGAKNIQYF.

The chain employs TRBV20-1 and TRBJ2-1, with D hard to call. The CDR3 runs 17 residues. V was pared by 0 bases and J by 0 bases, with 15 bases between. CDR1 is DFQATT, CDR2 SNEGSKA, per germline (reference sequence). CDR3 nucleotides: TGCAGTGCTAGAGATGGTGGCGGCCCGAGCTCCTACAATGAGCAGTTCTTC. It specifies CSARDGGGPSSYNEQFF.